The rows below give T cell receptor beta chains drawn from one sample of a study of cytomegalovirus exposure and HLA in healthy donors. Using immunoSEQ multiplex PCR, the repertoire was profiled, and TCRdb retains in-frame clones only, with some absent. The data contain tens of thousands of clones, approximately 80% of them singletons. Source material: PBMCs. The receptor source for this set is a man aged 50 to 59 in good health and CMV-seronegative. CDR3s include the opening cysteine and the closing phenylalanine or tryptophan. Fields, in order: D gene, V gene, J gene, clone size, CDR3 protein, CDR3 DNA. A D gene is named only where the DNA matches it firmly. Clone size is not always given. Where it is, it says once, few, many or a class for expanded clones.

d_call: TRBD1
v_call: TRBV6-5
j_call: TRBJ2-2
clone_size: -
cdr3_aa: CASSRPTGSGELFF
cdr3_nt: TGTGCCAGCAGTCGCCCGACAGGGTCCGGGGAGCTGTTTTTT

d_call: TRBD1
v_call: TRBV28
j_call: TRBJ1-4
clone_size: -
cdr3_aa: CASSFVTGGQTNEKLFF
cdr3_nt: TGTGCCAGCAGTTTCGTGACAGGGGGCCAAACTAATGAAAAACTGTTTTTT

d_call: -
v_call: TRBV7-9
j_call: TRBJ2-6
clone_size: -
cdr3_aa: CASSPGPDRGSGANVLTF
cdr3_nt: TGTGCCAGCAGCCCGGGCCCGGACAGAGGCTCTGGGGCCAACGTCCTGACTTTC

d_call: -
v_call: TRBV18
j_call: TRBJ1-2
clone_size: -
cdr3_aa: CASSPTGRGSDYGYTF
cdr3_nt: TGTGCCAGCTCACCTACAGGGAGGGGGTCGGACTATGGCTACACCTTC

d_call: TRBD2
v_call: TRBV5-1
j_call: TRBJ2-7
clone_size: -
cdr3_aa: CASSVGGRASYEQYF
cdr3_nt: TGCGCCAGCAGCGTCGGGGGGAGGGCCTCCTACGAGCAGTACTTC

d_call: TRBD1
v_call: TRBV6-6
j_call: TRBJ2-7
clone_size: many
cdr3_aa: CASEGGTGVYEQYF
cdr3_nt: TGTGCCAGCGAGGGGGGGACAGGGGTTTACGAGCAGTACTTC

d_call: TRBD1
v_call: TRBV6-1
j_call: TRBJ2-1
clone_size: -
cdr3_aa: CASRGQDPYNEQFF
cdr3_nt: TGTGCCAGCAGGGGACAGGACCCCTACAATGAGCAGTTCTTC

d_call: -
v_call: TRBV7-8
j_call: TRBJ2-7
clone_size: few
cdr3_aa: CASSQQPGGEQYF
cdr3_nt: TGTGCCAGCAGCCAGCAGCCCGGGGGCGAGCAGTACTTC

d_call: TRBD2
v_call: TRBV5-4
j_call: TRBJ2-5
clone_size: -
cdr3_aa: CASSPGGAETQYF
cdr3_nt: TGTGCCAGCAGCCCCGGGGGGGCTGAGACCCAGTACTTC

d_call: -
v_call: TRBV4-2
j_call: TRBJ2-2
clone_size: -
cdr3_aa: CASSQVSLTTYTGELFF
cdr3_nt: TGTGCCAGCAGCCAGGTCTCGTTGACAACCTACACCGGGGAGCTGTTTTTT

d_call: -
v_call: TRBV10-3
j_call: TRBJ1-2
clone_size: few
cdr3_aa: CAISEQETNYGYTF
cdr3_nt: TGTGCCATCAGTGAACAGGAGACTAACTATGGCTACACCTTC

d_call: -
v_call: TRBV6-1
j_call: TRBJ1-5
clone_size: -
cdr3_aa: CASSETWSQPQHF
cdr3_nt: TGTGCCAGCAGTGAAACGTGGAGTCAGCCCCAGCATTTT

d_call: -
v_call: TRBV7-9
j_call: TRBJ2-1
clone_size: -
cdr3_aa: CASSFLSGGGGRSNNEQFF
cdr3_nt: TGTGCCAGCAGCTTCCTCTCAGGGGGCGGGGGTAGGTCAAACAATGAGCAGTTCTTC

d_call: TRBD1
v_call: TRBV11-3
j_call: TRBJ2-7
clone_size: -
cdr3_aa: CASSFRDRVYEQYF
cdr3_nt: TGTGCCAGCAGCTTCCGGGACAGGGTCTACGAGCAGTACTTC

d_call: TRBD2
v_call: TRBV2
j_call: TRBJ2-3
clone_size: -
cdr3_aa: CATMMGLAADTQYF
cdr3_nt: TGTGCCACCATGATGGGACTAGCCGCAGATACGCAGTATTTT

d_call: -
v_call: TRBV11-2
j_call: TRBJ2-7
clone_size: -
cdr3_aa: CASSLDRVGADEQYF
cdr3_nt: TGTGCCAGCAGCTTAGATCGGGTCGGAGCTGACGAGCAGTACTTC

d_call: -
v_call: TRBV7-9
j_call: TRBJ1-1
clone_size: -
cdr3_aa: CASSLTGLNTEAFF
cdr3_nt: TGTGCCAGCAGCTTAACAGGCCTGAACACTGAAGCTTTCTTT

d_call: -
v_call: TRBV28
j_call: TRBJ2-2
clone_size: -
cdr3_aa: CASSSTTSRSGELFF
cdr3_nt: TGTGCCAGCAGTTCGACGACTAGTCGGAGCGGGGAGCTGTTTTTT

d_call: TRBD1
v_call: TRBV2
j_call: TRBJ2-5
clone_size: -
cdr3_aa: CASSGIGTVRETQYF
cdr3_nt: TGTGCCAGCAGCGGAATCGGGACAGTCCGAGAGACCCAGTACTTC

d_call: -
v_call: TRBV10-1
j_call: TRBJ2-7
clone_size: -
cdr3_aa: CASTIGQGLLYEQYF
cdr3_nt: TGCGCCAGCACCATTGGGCAGGGACTTCTCTACGAGCAGTACTTC

d_call: TRBD2
v_call: TRBV5-1
j_call: TRBJ2-3
clone_size: -
cdr3_aa: CASSLGLAGSTDTQYF
cdr3_nt: TGCGCCAGCAGCTTGGGACTAGCGGGGAGCACAGATACGCAGTATTTT

d_call: TRBD1
v_call: TRBV7-9
j_call: TRBJ1-2
clone_size: -
cdr3_aa: CASSGGDRGRTNYGYTF
cdr3_nt: TGTGCCAGCAGCGGTGGAGACAGGGGGAGGACAAACTATGGCTACACCTTC

d_call: -
v_call: TRBV18
j_call: TRBJ1-3
clone_size: -
cdr3_aa: CASSSRQDSGNTIYF
cdr3_nt: TGTGCCAGCTCATCCCGACAGGACTCTGGAAACACCATATATTTT

d_call: TRBD2
v_call: TRBV5-4
j_call: TRBJ2-1
clone_size: -
cdr3_aa: CASQLAGDSDNEQFF
cdr3_nt: TGTGCCAGCCAGTTAGCGGGAGATAGTGACAATGAGCAGTTCTTC

d_call: TRBD1
v_call: TRBV28
j_call: TRBJ1-2
clone_size: -
cdr3_aa: CASSPGTGLNGYTF
cdr3_nt: TGTGCCAGCAGTCCTGGGACAGGGTTAAATGGCTACACCTTC

d_call: TRBD1
v_call: TRBV5-5
j_call: TRBJ1-1
clone_size: -
cdr3_aa: CASSLVGQGTTEAFF
cdr3_nt: TGTGCCAGCAGCCTGGTGGGACAGGGGACCACTGAAGCTTTCTTT

d_call: TRBD2
v_call: TRBV18
j_call: TRBJ2-6
clone_size: -
cdr3_aa: CASSPGLAGSRPGANVLTF
cdr3_nt: TGTGCCAGCTCCCCCGGACTAGCGGGATCCCGGCCTGGGGCCAACGTCCTGACTTTC

d_call: TRBD1
v_call: TRBV18
j_call: TRBJ1-1
clone_size: -
cdr3_aa: CASSPVWGQGNTEAFF
cdr3_nt: TGTGCCAGCTCACCGGTTTGGGGACAGGGAAATACTGAAGCTTTCTTT

d_call: TRBD2
v_call: TRBV9
j_call: TRBJ2-1
clone_size: once
cdr3_aa: CASSSGGYNEQFF
cdr3_nt: TGTGCCAGCAGCTCGGGAGGGTACAATGAGCAGTTCTTC

d_call: TRBD2
v_call: TRBV18
j_call: TRBJ2-3
clone_size: -
cdr3_aa: CASSPSYSASGRVTQYF
cdr3_nt: TGTGCCAGCTCACCATCGTATTCCGCTAGCGGGAGGGTTACGCAGTATTTT

d_call: -
v_call: TRBV16
j_call: TRBJ1-2
clone_size: once
cdr3_aa: CASSQSADSSHGYTF
cdr3_nt: TGTGCCAGCAGCCAAAGTGCGGACAGTTCGCATGGCTACACCTTC

d_call: TRBD2
v_call: TRBV9
j_call: TRBJ2-3
clone_size: -
cdr3_aa: CASDPGGTSGSWSSDTQYF
cdr3_nt: TGTGCCAGCGATCCGGGTGGTACTAGCGGGAGTTGGAGTTCAGATACGCAGTATTTT

d_call: TRBD1
v_call: TRBV6-1
j_call: TRBJ2-4
clone_size: many
cdr3_aa: CASSATGQLTSRTKNIQYF
cdr3_nt: TGTGCCAGCAGTGCCACGGGACAGCTTACATCTAGGACCAAAAACATTCAGTACTTC

d_call: TRBD1
v_call: TRBV6-1
j_call: TRBJ1-6
clone_size: once
cdr3_aa: CASSSDRGVNSPLHF
cdr3_nt: TGTGCCAGCAGTTCTGACAGGGGGGTTAATTCACCCCTCCACTTT

d_call: -
v_call: TRBV6-5
j_call: TRBJ2-2
clone_size: -
cdr3_aa: CASSYSGHNTGELFF
cdr3_nt: TGTGCCAGCAGTTACTCAGGACACAACACCGGGGAGCTGTTTTTT

d_call: -
v_call: TRBV28
j_call: TRBJ2-7
clone_size: -
cdr3_aa: CASSYNNDRREQYF
cdr3_nt: TGTGCCAGCAGTTATAACAACGACAGGCGGGAGCAGTACTTC

d_call: TRBD2
v_call: TRBV11-1
j_call: TRBJ2-7
clone_size: once
cdr3_aa: CASSLAPGLAGSYEQYF
cdr3_nt: TGTGCCAGCAGCTTAGCCCCTGGGCTAGCGGGTTCCTACGAGCAGTACTTC

d_call: TRBD2
v_call: TRBV5-8
j_call: TRBJ2-5
clone_size: -
cdr3_aa: CASSFGTSGIGTQYF
cdr3_nt: TGTGCCAGCAGCTTCGGGACTAGCGGGATAGGGACCCAGTACTTC

d_call: TRBD1
v_call: TRBV5-4
j_call: TRBJ2-7
clone_size: -
cdr3_aa: CASSAETGGYEQYF
cdr3_nt: TGTGCCAGCAGCGCCGAGACAGGGGGTTACGAGCAGTACTTC

d_call: -
v_call: TRBV6-5
j_call: TRBJ1-1
clone_size: -
cdr3_aa: CASSQRGGSSEAFF
cdr3_nt: TGTGCCAGCAGTCAACGAGGGGGATCTTCTGAAGCTTTCTTT

d_call: -
v_call: TRBV19
j_call: TRBJ2-6
clone_size: many
cdr3_aa: CASSAMGGLGTNVLTF
cdr3_nt: TGTGCCAGTAGTGCCATGGGGGGGCTGGGGACCAACGTCCTGACTTTC

d_call: TRBD1
v_call: TRBV4-3
j_call: TRBJ2-2
clone_size: -
cdr3_aa: CASSQETGGDTGELFF
cdr3_nt: TGCGCCAGCAGCCAAGAAACAGGGGGAGACACCGGGGAGCTGTTTTTT

d_call: TRBD2
v_call: TRBV5-4
j_call: TRBJ2-7
clone_size: -
cdr3_aa: CASSISGSSYEQYF
cdr3_nt: TGTGCCAGCAGCATAAGCGGGAGCTCCTACGAGCAGTACTTC

d_call: TRBD1
v_call: TRBV18
j_call: TRBJ1-5
clone_size: -
cdr3_aa: CASSAGTGGGQPQHF
cdr3_nt: TGTGCCAGCTCCGCCGGGACAGGGGGCGGTCAGCCCCAGCATTTT

d_call: TRBD2
v_call: TRBV6-1
j_call: TRBJ2-1
clone_size: few
cdr3_aa: CARPGLAGYNEQFF
cdr3_nt: TGTGCCAGACCGGGACTAGCGGGTTACAATGAGCAGTTCTTC

d_call: -
v_call: TRBV10-1
j_call: TRBJ2-3
clone_size: -
cdr3_aa: CASSALETNTDTQYF
cdr3_nt: TGCGCCAGCAGTGCCCTAGAGACGAACACAGATACGCAGTATTTT